This TCR beta chain was found in a study of cytomegalovirus exposure and HLA in healthy donors. Turning to the study itself: Among a few hundred genotyped donors, around 80% fell in the Caucasian-associated ancestry cluster. Overall study results and limits: A later analysis found TCR association rates differed by HLA locus, highest for DRB1 and lowest for HLA-C. Later analysis found that TCR beta chains associated with HLA were more clonally expanded than other, equally common chains. Researchers reportedly found TCR beta sequences accurately predicted most subjects' HLA-A and HLA-B alleles.

Details on this clone: The antigen is undetermined.

Trimming cost V 6 bases and J 1 base; bases outside gene matches: 4. The CDR3 has 15 residues. CDR1 is MNHNY, CDR2 SVGAGI, per germline (reference sequence). PCR was performed using 60 Vbeta and 13 Jbeta primers. Measured with immunoSEQ multiplex PCR; TCRdb has only the in-frame clones, and not every one. The sample lists around 52,000 clones, around 85% occurring once. The sequenced sample consisted of PBMCs. This receptor was taken from a man aged 40-49 years in good health and CMV-seronegative. The chain combines TRBV6-6 with TRBJ1-4; the match to TRBD1 covers 8 bases. In DNA, the CDR3 is TGTGCCAGCAGCCAACAGGGGGGAACTAATGAAAAACTGTTTTTT. Translating gives CASSQQGGTNEKLFF.